This T cell receptor beta chain was recorded in a study of CD8 T cells in ankylosing spondylitis. Findings and limits, study-wide: Some of the motif variants had earlier been found in reactive arthritis patients' fluid and blood. It was reported that disease-linked clones were significantly enriched in matched ankylosing spondylitis synovial fluid. Disease-linked clones displayed a CD8+ phenotype and appeared relatively rarely in peripheral blood.

TCRdb fed the 5' RACE reads into MiXCR, producing one record per CDR3 protein. The repertoire has approximately 250,000 distinct CDR3 sequences, 8.2% of them found once; the top ten carry roughly 5%. This clonotype was found many times. The antigen is not known. CDR3 length: 15 amino acids. Trimming removed 2 bases from V and 1 base from J, with 11 bases in between. Germline V gene sequence: CDR1 SGHTA, CDR2 FQGNSA. The chain carries TRBV7-2 and TRBJ2-5; TRBD2 is a possible D gene (6 bases). The origin of this receptor is a female donor with ankylosing spondylitis or in good health (not recorded which). Sequenced sample: blood, either unsorted or a sorted T cell fraction (not recorded which). CDR3 region: CASSLLGGSQETQYF. The CDR3 coding sequence is TGTGCCAGCAGCTTATTGGGAGGCTCCCAAGAGACCCAGTACTTC.